The rows below give T cell receptor beta chains drawn from one sample of a study of CD8 T cells in Susac syndrome. One entry per CDR3 protein results from TCRdb running MiXCR on the immunoSEQ multiplex PCR reads. This sample has approximately 53,000 distinct CDR3 sequences, with about 92% found just once. The sequenced material came from CD8+ T cells from PBMCs. These receptors all stem from a human donor with multiple sclerosis. The CDR3 runs from the conserved cysteine through the conserved F or W. D genes are given only for firm matches. Not all rows give a size; the values are once, few, many and, for expanded clones, a class.

D	V	J	size	DNA	CDR3
.	TRBV7-9	TRBJ2-4	.	TGTGCCAGCAGCTTAGTTGGGGCGAAAAACATTCAGTACTTC	CASSLVGAKNIQYF
TRBD1	TRBV15	TRBJ1-2	.	TGTGCCACCAGCAGTACCGGGACAGGGCCCGCAACCTCCTATGGCTACACCTTC	CATSSTGTGPATSYGYTF
.	TRBV6-1	TRBJ1-5	.	TGTGCCAGCAGTGAAGCGCAGAATCAGCCCCAGCATTTT	CASSEAQNQPQHF
.	TRBV7-9	TRBJ1-2	.	TGTGCCAGCAGCTTATTGGGGGTATATATCTTC	CASSLLGVYIF
.	TRBV21-1	TRBJ1-2	.	TGTGCCAGCAGCAAATTGCAGGACCAAAGAAACCGTAACTATGGCTACACCTTC	CASSKLQDQRNRNYGYTF
.	TRBV14	TRBJ2-3	.	TGTGCCAGCAGCCAGCGGCGGGGCACAGATACGCAGTATTTT	CASSQRRGTDTQYF
.	TRBV6-1	TRBJ2-4	.	TGTGCCAGCAGTGTAGAGAGAGGAAACATTCAGTACTTC	CASSVERGNIQYF
.	TRBV13	TRBJ2-5	.	TGTGCCAGCAGCTTGGCAGGGCCTAGCGCGGATCAAGAGACCCAGTACTTC	CASSLAGPSADQETQYF
.	TRBV9	TRBJ2-6	.	TGTGCCAGCAGCGGGAACGGACTGATGGTTAGCGGGGCCAACGTCCTGACTTTC	CASSGNGLMVSGANVLTF
TRBD1	TRBV2	TRBJ1-2	.	TGTGCCAGCAGTCAAAGACAGGGGACTAACTATGGCTACACCTTC	CASSQRQGTNYGYTF
.	TRBV20-1	TRBJ2-1	.	TGCAGTGCTCGCTATCCTACCGGGTCCGGGGGGCTTTACAATGAGCAGTTCTTC	CSARYPTGSGGLYNEQFF
.	TRBV6-5	TRBJ1-2	.	TGTGCCAGCAGTTACGCTGAGGGTTCTGGGGGCTACACCTTC	CASSYAEGSGGYTF
.	TRBV10-3	TRBJ1-1	.	TGTGCCATCAGTGGAGCTCCGGGGGACGCTTTCTTT	CAISGAPGDAFF
.	TRBV7-3	TRBJ1-1	.	TGTGCCAGCAGCTTAGGTTGGGGCCAGGCCACTGAAGCTTTCTTT	CASSLGWGQATEAFF
.	TRBV7-9	TRBJ1-3	.	TGTGCCAGCAGCCCGACGGGTATCTCTGGAAACACCATATATTTT	CASSPTGISGNTIYF
TRBD2	TRBV9	TRBJ2-7	.	TGTGCCAGCAGCCCTTACTCGGGACTAGCGGGGGGTGAGCAGTACTTC	CASSPYSGLAGGEQYF
TRBD1	TRBV19	TRBJ2-5	.	TGTGCCAGTAGTATCCCCTTTACAGGGGCAGACCAAGAGACCCAGTACTTC	CASSIPFTGADQETQYF
.	TRBV4-1	TRBJ1-6	once	TGCGCCAGCAGCCAGGCTGCTAATTCACCCCTCCACTTT	CASSQAANSPLHF
.	TRBV5-4	TRBJ1-4	.	TGTGCCAGCAGCTTTAAGGCAGAAGGTCGAGAAAAACTGTTTTTT	CASSFKAEGREKLFF
.	TRBV5-1	TRBJ2-7	.	TGCGCCAGCAGCGAGGAGAACAACTACGAGCAGTACTTC	CASSEENNYEQYF
.	TRBV7-9	TRBJ2-3	.	TGTGCCAGCAGCCAGAAGAACATCGGTTTTAGCACAGATACGCAGTATTTT	CASSQKNIGFSTDTQYF
TRBD1	TRBV6-1	TRBJ2-2	.	TGTGCCAGCACCGAGGGACAGGCATCCGGGGAGCTGTTTTTT	CASTEGQASGELFF
TRBD1	TRBV6-2/TRBV6-3	TRBJ1-2	.	TGTGCCAGCAGTCTTCAGGGGGGCAGATATGGCTACACCTTC	CASSLQGGRYGYTF